This is a list of T cell receptor beta chains from one sample in a study of T cells in Graves' hyperthyroidism and ophthalmopathy. One entry per CDR3 protein results from TCRdb running MiXCR on the multiplex PCR reads. The data show 550,000 to 700,000 distinct CDR3 sequences, under 15% seen once. Input material: blood. Every receptor here comes from a woman in her thirties or forties with Graves' ophthalmopathy. Both conserved end residues are part of each CDR3. A D gene is named only where the DNA matches it firmly. Where a row states a size, it is once, few, many or the class of an expanded clone; other rows omit it.

d_call j_call clone_size v_call cdr3_length cdr3_nt cdr3_aa
- TRBJ1-3 many TRBV6-1 13 TGTGCCAGCAGTGAAACCTATGGAAACACCATATATTTT CASSETYGNTIYF
TRBD2 TRBJ2-5 many TRBV20-1 15 TGCAGTGCTACTTCCGGGACTAGCGGGCGAGAGACCCAGTACTTC CSATSGTSGRETQYF
TRBD2 TRBJ2-5 many TRBV2 13 TGTGCAGCGGGGGGCCCCGCGGGGGAGACCCAGTACTTC CAAGGPAGETQYF
- TRBJ1-1 - TRBV7-9 15 TGTGCCAGCAGCTTAGTATCAGGCGGGGACACTGAAGCTTTCTTT CASSLVSGGDTEAFF
TRBD1 TRBJ1-2 - TRBV19 14 TGTGCCAGTAGTATATCTGGACAGGGGAGAGGCTACACCTTC CASSISGQGRGYTF
TRBD1 TRBJ1-3 - TRBV27 15 TGTGCCAGCAGTGCGACAGGGGACTCTGGAAACACCATATATTTT CASSATGDSGNTIYF
TRBD1 TRBJ1-1 few TRBV4-1 18 TGCGCCAGCAGCCAAGCGAGGACAGGGGGTTTTAGTTTGGGTGAAGCTTTCTTT CASSQARTGGFSLGEAFF
- TRBJ1-1 few TRBV7-9 15 TGTGCCAGCAGCTTAATGGACGGCCCTAAGTTTGAAGCTTTCTTT CASSLMDGPKFEAFF
TRBD1 TRBJ2-5 many TRBV12-3/TRBV12-4 15 TGTGCCAGCAGCACCATGGGACAGCCCCAAGAGACCCAGTACTTC CASSTMGQPQETQYF
- TRBJ2-7 few TRBV4-1 14 TGCGCCAGCAGCCAAGATCTGACTCTCTACGAGCAGTACTTC CASSQDLTLYEQYF
- TRBJ2-7 many TRBV29-1 14 TGCAGCGTTGAAACCCCCGAGAGCTCCTACGAGCAGTACTTC CSVETPESSYEQYF
TRBD2 TRBJ2-7 many TRBV19 15 TGTGCCAGTAGTGGGAGTAGCGGGAGCTCCTACGAGCAGTACTTC CASSGSSGSSYEQYF
- TRBJ1-2 few TRBV6-1 17 TGTGCCAGCATCACGGGGGCGGGGGCTACTTGGGACTATGGCTACACCTTC CASITGAGATWDYGYTF
- TRBJ2-1 many TRBV20-1 15 TGCAGTGCTCCGCGTCCGACTAGAATCTACAATGAGCAGTTCTTC CSAPRPTRIYNEQFF
TRBD1 TRBJ2-7 - TRBV6-1 15 TGTGCCAGCACCCAAGGACAGGGGGCCTTCTACGAGCAGTACTTC CASTQGQGAFYEQYF
- TRBJ1-5 once TRBV15 17 TGTGCCACCAGCAGAGATCAGATTGGAAATAGCAATCAGCCCCAGCATTTT CATSRDQIGNSNQPQHF
TRBD2 TRBJ2-7 few TRBV3-1 16 TGTGCCAGCAGCCAAGGACTAGCGGGAGAAGGGTACGAGCAGTACTTC CASSQGLAGEGYEQYF
- TRBJ1-1 many TRBV20-1 13 TGCAGTGCTAGAGATCAACCAGGTAGTGAAGCTTTCTTT CSARDQPGSEAFF
TRBD1 TRBJ1-2 - TRBV6-2/TRBV6-3 15 TGTGCCAGCAGTCAGATCACAGGGGCTAACTATGGCTACACCTTC CASSQITGANYGYTF
- TRBJ1-2 many TRBV4-2 13 TGTGCCAGCAGCCGGCCGTCAGGCGAAGGCTACACCTTC CASSRPSGEGYTF
- TRBJ2-7 many TRBV6-2/TRBV6-3 11 TGTGCCAGCGGACCTCACTACGAGCAGTACTTC CASGPHYEQYF
TRBD2 TRBJ2-5 - TRBV6-1 19 TGTGCCAGCAGTGAAGCGACAGGGACTAGCGGGAGGGCCGGGGAGACCCAGTACTTC CASSEATGTSGRAGETQYF
- TRBJ2-4 few TRBV12-3/TRBV12-4 18 TGTGCCAGCAGCCCGACTCGAGACCTTTTCTTAGCCAAAAACATTCAGTACTTC CASSPTRDLFLAKNIQYF
TRBD1 TRBJ2-7 many TRBV15 16 TGTGCCACCAGCAGAGCCCGACAGGGCGGCTCCTACGAGCAGTACTTC CATSRARQGGSYEQYF
- TRBJ2-1 many TRBV27 12 TGTGCCAGCAGTATCTCTGGCAATGAGCAGTTCTTC CASSISGNEQFF